This TCR beta chain is from a study of cytomegalovirus exposure and HLA in healthy donors. Study as a whole: In a later analysis, the 100 to 150 validation repertoires were reported to have used the same platform as the roughly 730 first-cohort repertoires. Whole-study results and caveats: Whilst most TCR sequences proved rare, a subset of public TCRs occurred across many donors. Confirmation in vitro established that three CMV-associated chains were specific for CMV antigens.

Only in-frame clones appear in the TCRdb table, and some are missing; sequencing was by immunoSEQ multiplex PCR. The table shows under 200,000 clones, with 85% to 90% occurring only once. The validation cohort, a group of over a hundred subjects, included the donors and was separate from the roughly 620-subject first cohort. A remark on this clone: Its antigen is unidentified.

V lost 2 bases to trimming and J lost 5 bases, with 4 bases between them. The CDR3 is 11 residues long. Germline CDR1 is MNHNY and CDR2 is SVGAGI (reference sequence). The TCR sequence derives from a woman younger than 35 in good health and CMV-seropositive. Sample: PBMCs. The chain links TRBV6-6 to TRBJ2-7; D is uncertain. CDR3 sequence: CASSYTNEQYF. CDR3 bases: TGTGCCAGCAGTTACACAAACGAGCAGTACTTC.